This T cell receptor beta chain was obtained from a study of OX40 agonist ivuxolimab in advanced cancers. The table came from immunoSEQ multiplex PCR; TCRdb's copy has only in-frame clones and leaves some out. There are roughly 10,000 clones in the sample; 77% occur only once, and roughly a third lies in the top ten. The CDR3 is 16 residues long. Germline V gives CDR1 MGHRA, CDR2 YSYEKL. Trimming left V 0 bases short and J 0 bases short, with 9 bases between. The chain carries TRBV4-1 and TRBJ2-1, with D possibly TRBD2 on 6 matching bases. The material sequenced was CD4+ or CD8+ T cells sorted from blood, taken in a trial of the OX40 agonist ivuxolimab. This clonotype was obtained from an adult with an advanced solid tumor such as melanoma, head and neck, liver or kidney cancer. The CDR3 protein is CASSQDLANSYNEQFF. CDR3 nucleotide sequence: TGCGCCAGCAGCCAAGATCTAGCGAACTCCTACAATGAGCAGTTCTTC.